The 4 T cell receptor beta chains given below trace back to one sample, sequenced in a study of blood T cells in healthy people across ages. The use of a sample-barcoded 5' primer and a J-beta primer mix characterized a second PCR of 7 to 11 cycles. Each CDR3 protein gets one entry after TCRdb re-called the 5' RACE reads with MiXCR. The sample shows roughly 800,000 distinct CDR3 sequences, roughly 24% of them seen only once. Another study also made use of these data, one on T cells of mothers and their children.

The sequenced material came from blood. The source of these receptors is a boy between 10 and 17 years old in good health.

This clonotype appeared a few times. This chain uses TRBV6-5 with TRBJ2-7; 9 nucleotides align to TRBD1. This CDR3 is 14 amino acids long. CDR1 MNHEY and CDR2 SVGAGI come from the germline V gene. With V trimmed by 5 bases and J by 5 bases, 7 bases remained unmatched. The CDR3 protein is CASSRGQGNDEQYF. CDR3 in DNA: TGTGCCAGCAGTCGGGGACAGGGTAACGACGAGCAGTACTTC.

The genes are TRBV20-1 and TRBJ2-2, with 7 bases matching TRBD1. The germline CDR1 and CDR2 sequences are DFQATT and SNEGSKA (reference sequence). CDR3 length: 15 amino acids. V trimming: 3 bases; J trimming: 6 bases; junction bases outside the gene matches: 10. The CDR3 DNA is TGCAGTGCTAGGAATGACAGGGAAAAAGCCGGGGAGCTGTTTTTT. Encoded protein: CSARNDREKAGELFF.

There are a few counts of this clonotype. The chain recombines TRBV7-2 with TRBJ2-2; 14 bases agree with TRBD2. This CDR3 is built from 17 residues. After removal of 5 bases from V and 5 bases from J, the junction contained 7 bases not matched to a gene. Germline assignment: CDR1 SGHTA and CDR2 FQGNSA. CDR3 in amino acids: CASSLRTSGGHTGELFF. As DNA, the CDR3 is TGTGCCAGCAGCCTCCGGACTAGCGGGGGGCATACCGGGGAGCTGTTTTTT.

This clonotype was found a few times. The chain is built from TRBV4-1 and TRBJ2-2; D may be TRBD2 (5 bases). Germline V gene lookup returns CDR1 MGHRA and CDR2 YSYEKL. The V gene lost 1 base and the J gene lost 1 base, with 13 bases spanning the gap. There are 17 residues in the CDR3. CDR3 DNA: TGCGCCAGCAGCCAAGGGGCCTTGAGGGAGAACACCGGGGAGCTGTTTTTT. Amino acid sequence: CASSQGALRENTGELFF.